This T cell receptor (beta chain) was sequenced during a study of CD8+CD57+ T cells in acquired aplastic anemia. Study in general: Yields of DNA that came from sorted CD4+ and CD8+ cells averaged roughly 3.3 ug.

It was genomic DNA that served as the template for profiling TCR beta VDJ and CDR3. TCRdb independently ran MiXCR on the reads; one entry per CDR3 protein. The repertoire consists of under 250,000 distinct CDR3 sequences, with 34% occurring once and the leading ten covering around 1.1%. The V and J ends lost 0 bases and 5 bases respectively, with 14 bases between them. Germline CDR1 and CDR2: DFQATT and SNEGSKA (reference sequence). The CDR3 spans 15 residues. Regarding the study as a whole: The CD8+ Simpson's diversity of patients and controls was not significantly different. Patients and controls were found to share 25 to 35 CD8+ CDR3 sequences.

Worth noting for this clonotype: What it binds is unknown. Given a much more abundant clone one base away, this may be a read error.

This clonotype was sampled from a human donor in good health, serving as a control. Sequencing input: sorted CD4+, CD8+, or CD8+CD57+ T cells (not recorded which) from PBMCs. The V gene is TRBV20-1, the J gene TRBJ1-5; possible D gene TRBD1, 5 bases. CDR3 in DNA: TGCAGTGCTAGAGAGGCAGGGAAGACGGATCAGCCCCAGCATTTT. It codes for CSAREAGKTDQPQHF.